This T cell receptor (beta chain) was captured in a study of persistence of HIV-infected CD4 T cells. Study in general: The sample holds CD4+ T cells responsive to CMV or HIV-1 Gag.

The V gene end was trimmed by 1 base and the J gene end by 3 bases; junction bases not matched to a gene: 3. The germline gives CDR1 SQVTM, CDR2 ANQGSEA. This CDR3 region has 13 residues. Regarding the study as a whole: TCR analyses could not target the rare provirus-carrying CMV-responding cells. CMV- and Gag-responding cells had lower TCRbeta richness than CD3/CD28-responding cells.

On this clone itself: The antigen remains unidentified.

This was the immunoSEQ version 4 assay in survey mode. Repertoires were generated with immunoSEQ multiplex PCR, while TCRdb's copy carries only in-frame clones and drops some. The data show about 60,000 clones, 70% to 75% seen once. Overlapping HIV-1 Gag 15-mer peptides at approximately 0.91 ug per peptide per mL were used. CD40L/CD69 double-negative CD45RO-high memory CD4+ T cells were collected. The input for sequencing was CD4+ T cells sorted from PBMCs after 18-hour stimulation, taken from a patient who received antiretroviral therapy. The chain links TRBV29-1 to TRBJ2-7; 7 nucleotides match TRBD1. This TCR derives from an adult man with HIV who was CMV-seropositive. In DNA, the CDR3 is TGCAGCGTTGAAGTAAGACAGGGCTACGAGCAGTACTTC. Its translation is CSVEVRQGYEQYF.